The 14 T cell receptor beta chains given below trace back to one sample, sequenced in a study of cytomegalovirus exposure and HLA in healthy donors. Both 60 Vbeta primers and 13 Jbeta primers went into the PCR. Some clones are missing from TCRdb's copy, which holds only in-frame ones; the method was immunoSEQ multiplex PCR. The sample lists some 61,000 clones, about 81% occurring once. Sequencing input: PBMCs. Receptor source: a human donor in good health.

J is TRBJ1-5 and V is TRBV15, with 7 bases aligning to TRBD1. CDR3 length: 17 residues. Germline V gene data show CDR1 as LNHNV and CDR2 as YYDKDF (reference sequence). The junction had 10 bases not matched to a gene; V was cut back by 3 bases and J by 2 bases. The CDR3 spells CATSSSITGTGNQPQHF. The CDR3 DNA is TGTGCCACCAGCAGCTCGATCACCGGGACAGGCAATCAGCCCCAGCATTTT.

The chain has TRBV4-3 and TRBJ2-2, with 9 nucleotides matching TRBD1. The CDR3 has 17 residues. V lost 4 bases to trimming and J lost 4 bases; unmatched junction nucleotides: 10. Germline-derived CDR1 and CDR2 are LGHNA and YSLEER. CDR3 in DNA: TGCGCCAGCAGCCCCGAGTTAGGGACAGGGTCCACCGGGGAGCTGTTTTTT. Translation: CASSPELGTGSTGELFF.

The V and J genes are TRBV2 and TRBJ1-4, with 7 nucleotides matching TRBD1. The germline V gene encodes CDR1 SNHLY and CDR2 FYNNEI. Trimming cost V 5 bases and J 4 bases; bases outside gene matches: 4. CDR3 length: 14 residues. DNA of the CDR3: TGTGCCAGCAGTCTACAGGGGTTTAATGAAAAACTGTTTTTT. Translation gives CASSLQGFNEKLFF. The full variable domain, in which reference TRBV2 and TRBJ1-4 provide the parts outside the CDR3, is EPEVTQTPSHQVTQMGQEVILRCVPISNHLYFYWYRQILGQKVEFLVSFYNNEISEKSEIFDDQFSVERPDGSNFTLKIRSTKLEDSAMYFCASSLQGFNEKLFFGSGTQLSVL.

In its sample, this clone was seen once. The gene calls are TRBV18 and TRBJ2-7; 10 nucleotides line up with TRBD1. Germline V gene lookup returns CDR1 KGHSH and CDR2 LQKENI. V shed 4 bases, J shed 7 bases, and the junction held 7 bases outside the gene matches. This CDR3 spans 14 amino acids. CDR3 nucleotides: TGTGCCAGCTCACTACCGGGACAGGGGTGGGAGCAGTACTTC. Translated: CASSLPGQGWEQYF. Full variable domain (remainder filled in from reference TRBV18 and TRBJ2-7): NAGVMQNPRHLVRRRGQEARLRCSPMKGHSHVYWYRQLPEEGLKFMVYLQKENIIDESGMPKERFSAEFPKEGPSILRIQQVVRGDSAAYFCASSLPGQGWEQYFGPGTRLTVT.

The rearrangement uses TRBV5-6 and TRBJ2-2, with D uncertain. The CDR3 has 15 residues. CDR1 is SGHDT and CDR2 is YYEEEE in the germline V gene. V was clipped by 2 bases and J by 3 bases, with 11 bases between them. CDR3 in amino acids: CASSFGGWDTGELFF. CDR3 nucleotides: TGTGCCAGCAGCTTCGGCGGTTGGGACACCGGGGAGCTGTTTTTT.

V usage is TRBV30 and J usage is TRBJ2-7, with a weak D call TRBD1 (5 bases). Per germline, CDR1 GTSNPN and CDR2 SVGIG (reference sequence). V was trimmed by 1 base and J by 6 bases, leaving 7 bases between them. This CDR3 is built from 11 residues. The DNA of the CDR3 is TGTGCCTGGAGTGAAAGGGGCGAGCAGTACTTC. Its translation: CAWSERGEQYF. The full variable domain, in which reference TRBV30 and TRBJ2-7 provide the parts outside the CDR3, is SQTIHQWPATLVQPVGSPLSLECTVEGTSNPNLYWYRQAAGRGLQLLFYSVGIGQISSEVPQNLSASRPQDRQFILSSKKLLLSDSGFYLCAWSERGEQYFGPGTRLTVT.

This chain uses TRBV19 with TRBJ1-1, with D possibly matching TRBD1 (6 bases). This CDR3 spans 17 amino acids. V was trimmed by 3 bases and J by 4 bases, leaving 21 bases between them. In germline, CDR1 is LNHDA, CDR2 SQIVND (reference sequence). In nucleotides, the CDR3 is TGTGCCAGTAGTATTAAGTCCTTGTGGGACATGGGCACTGAAGCTTTCTTT. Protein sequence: CASSIKSLWDMGTEAFF.

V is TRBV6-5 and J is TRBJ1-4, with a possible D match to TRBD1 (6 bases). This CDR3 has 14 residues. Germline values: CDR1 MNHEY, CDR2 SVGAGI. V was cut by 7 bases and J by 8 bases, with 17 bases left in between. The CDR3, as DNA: TGTGCCAGCAAAGTCGGGACAAGGGGGGAAAAACTGTTTTTT. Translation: CASKVGTRGEKLFF.

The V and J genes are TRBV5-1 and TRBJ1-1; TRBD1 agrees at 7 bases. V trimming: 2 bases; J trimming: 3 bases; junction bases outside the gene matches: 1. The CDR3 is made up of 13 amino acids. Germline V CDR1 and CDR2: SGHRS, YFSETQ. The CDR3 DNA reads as TGCGCCAGCAGCTTACAGGGGTACACTGAAGCTTTCTTT. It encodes CASSLQGYTEAFF.

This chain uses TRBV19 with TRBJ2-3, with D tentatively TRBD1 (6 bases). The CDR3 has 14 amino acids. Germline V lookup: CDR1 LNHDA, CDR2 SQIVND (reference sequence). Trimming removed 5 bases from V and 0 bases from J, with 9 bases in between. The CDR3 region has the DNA TGTGCCAGTAGTTTTACAGGGAGCACAGATACGCAGTATTTT. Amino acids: CASSFTGSTDTQYF.

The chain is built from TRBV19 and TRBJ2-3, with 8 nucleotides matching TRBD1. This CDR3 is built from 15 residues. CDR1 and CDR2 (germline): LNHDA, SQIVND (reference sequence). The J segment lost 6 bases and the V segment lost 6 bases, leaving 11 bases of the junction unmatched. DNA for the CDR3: TGTGCCAGTAGACAAGGACAGGGTGGAAGGGATACGCAGTATTTT. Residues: CASRQGQGGRDTQYF. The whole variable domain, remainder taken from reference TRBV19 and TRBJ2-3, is DGGITQSPKYLFRKEGQNVTLSCEQNLNHDAMYWYRQDPGQGLRLIYYSQIVNDFQKGDIAEGYSVSREKKESFPLTVTSAQKNPTAFYLCASRQGQGGRDTQYFGPGTRLTVL.

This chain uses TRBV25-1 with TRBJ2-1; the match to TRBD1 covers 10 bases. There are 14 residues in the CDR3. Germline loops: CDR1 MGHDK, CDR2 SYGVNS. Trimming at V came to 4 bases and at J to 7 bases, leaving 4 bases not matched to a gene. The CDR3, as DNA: TGTGCCAGCAGTGGGACAGGGGGTTGGAATGAGCAGTTCTTC. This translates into CASSGTGGWNEQFF.

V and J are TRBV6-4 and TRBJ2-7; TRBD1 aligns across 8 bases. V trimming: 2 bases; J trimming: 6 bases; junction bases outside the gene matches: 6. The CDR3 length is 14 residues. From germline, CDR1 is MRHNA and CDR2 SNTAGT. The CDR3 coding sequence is TGTGCCAGCAGTGACCCGGGACAGGATCCCGAGCAGTACTTC. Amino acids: CASSDPGQDPEQYF.

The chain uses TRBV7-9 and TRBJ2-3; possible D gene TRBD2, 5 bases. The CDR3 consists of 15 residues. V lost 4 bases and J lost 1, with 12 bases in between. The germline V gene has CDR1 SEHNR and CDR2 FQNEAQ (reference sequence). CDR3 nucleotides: TGTGCCAGCAGCTCCCAGGACTCTCGCACAGATACGCAGTATTTT. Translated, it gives CASSSQDSRTDTQYF.